Shown below are 18 T cell receptor beta chains from a single sample sequenced in a study of T cells in localized non-small cell lung cancer. The repertoire was sequenced with immunoSEQ multiplex PCR; TCRdb's copy has only in-frame clones and lacks some. The sample lists 60,000 to 65,000 clones, 85% to 90% occurring once. Source: peripheral blood, taken before any cancer treatment. The receptor source for this set is a woman aged 40 to 75 with stage I lung adenocarcinoma.

The V and J genes are TRBV9 and TRBJ1-2, with 7 bases aligning to TRBD1. The ends lost 4 bases at V and 8 bases at J; junction bases unmatched: 11. CDR1 and CDR2 (germline): SGDLS, YYNGEE. This CDR3 region has 14 residues. CDR3 residues: CASSPQTGYEGYTF. In nucleotides, the CDR3 is TGTGCCAGCAGCCCCCAGACAGGGTACGAGGGCTACACCTTC.

The chain recombines TRBV14 with TRBJ2-6, with D possibly TRBD2 on 6 matching bases. This CDR3 contains 16 residues. Per germline, CDR1 SGHDN and CDR2 FVKESK. V lost 1 base and J 0 bases, leaving 7 bases between the germline ends. DNA of the CDR3: TGTGCCAGCAGCCAAGTAGCGGACTCTGGGGCCAACGTCCTGACTTTC. Protein product: CASSQVADSGANVLTF.

This clone was observed a few times. The genes are TRBV28 and TRBJ1-1; D remains ambiguous. The length of the CDR3 is 11 residues. Germline loops: CDR1 MDHEN, CDR2 SYDVKM. Between the trimmed V and J ends, which lost 4 bases and 4 bases, there was a span of 4 bases. CDR3 bases: TGTGCCAGCAGTTCCGCCACTGAAGCTTTCTTT. Protein product: CASSSATEAFF.

J is TRBJ1-5 and V is TRBV10-1; D possibly corresponds to TRBD1 (5 bases). CDR3 length: 15 amino acids. Trimming took 7 bases from V and 0 from J, leaving 13 bases between them. Germline V gene sequence: CDR1 WNHNN, CDR2 SYGVQD (reference sequence). CDR3 nucleotide sequence: TGCGCCAGCACCGTGACAGATTATAGCAATCAGCCCCAGCATTTT. Its translation is CASTVTDYSNQPQHF.

The rearrangement uses TRBV18 and TRBJ2-1; TRBD2 agrees at 13 bases. The CDR3 contains 16 residues. V shed 2 bases and J 4 bases; nucleotides not matched to a gene: 2. Looked up from germline, CDR1 is KGHSH and CDR2 is LQKENI. The CDR3 sequence: CASSPTSGREYNEQFF. DNA of the CDR3: TGTGCCAGCTCACCAACTAGCGGGAGGGAGTACAATGAGCAGTTCTTC.

As DNA, the CDR3 is TGTGCCAGCAGCGTAGCCAATCGAGATACAGCTTTCTTT. It translates to CASSVANRDTAFF. V and J are TRBV9 and TRBJ1-1; D is undetermined. V lost 0 bases, J lost 10 bases, and 13 bases lay in between. In germline, CDR1 is SGDLS, CDR2 YYNGEE. This CDR3 comprises 13 residues.

The rearrangement joins TRBV7-9 to TRBJ1-6, with D hard to call. Germline CDR1 SEHNR, CDR2 FQNEAQ (reference sequence). This CDR3 is 14 amino acids long. Trimming removed 2 bases at V and 8 bases at J, with 10 bases between. CDR3 nucleotides: TGTGCCAGCAGCTTAATGGACGGTGATTCACCCCTCCACTTT. Its translation: CASSLMDGDSPLHF.

The V gene is TRBV19, the J gene TRBJ2-3; 9 bases match TRBD2. CDR1 and CDR2 (germline): LNHDA, SQIVND (reference sequence). Losses at the gene ends were 1 base for V and 4 bases for J; bases not matched to a gene: 6. The CDR3 is made up of 16 amino acids. In DNA form, the CDR3 reads TGTGCCAGTAGTATAGTCGCGGGAGGGCCGGCAGATACGCAGTATTTT. It codes for CASSIVAGGPADTQYF. The whole variable domain, remainder taken from reference TRBV19 and TRBJ2-3, is DGGITQSPKYLFRKEGQNVTLSCEQNLNHDAMYWYRQDPGQGLRLIYYSQIVNDFQKGDIAEGYSVSREKKESFPLTVTSAQKNPTAFYLCASSIVAGGPADTQYFGPGTRLTVL.

The chain has TRBV10-3 and TRBJ1-3, with a weak D call TRBD1 (5 bases). The CDR3 runs to 13 residues. The V gene lost 8 bases and the J gene lost 0 bases, with 8 bases spanning the gap. CDR1 ENHRY and CDR2 SYGVKD come from the germline V gene. The CDR3 is CAIWGGSGNTIYF. The DNA of the CDR3 is TGTGCCATCTGGGGGGGCTCTGGAAACACCATATATTTT.

This chain links TRBV5-4 with TRBJ2-5; TRBD2 matches at 12 bases. Looked up from germline, CDR1 is SGHNT and CDR2 is YYREEE (reference sequence). Trimming took 4 bases from V and 4 from J; bases not matched to a gene: 8. The CDR3 is 16 amino acids. The CDR3 bases are TGTGCCAGCAGCCCGCGACTAGCGGGAGATAGAGAGACCCAGTACTTC. Translation gives CASSPRLAGDRETQYF.

The V gene is TRBV5-6, the J gene TRBJ1-2; 7 bases match TRBD1. Germline V lookup: CDR1 SGHDT, CDR2 YYEEEE. The CDR3 consists of 16 residues. With V trimmed by 1 base and J by 1 base, 7 bases remained unmatched. The CDR3 loop is CASSLPLGQDNYGYTF. The DNA of the CDR3 is TGTGCCAGCAGCTTGCCGCTCGGACAGGATAACTATGGCTACACCTTC.

The V gene is TRBV27, the J gene TRBJ1-1, with no clear D. The CDR3 extends over 14 amino acids. With 8 bases removed from V and 4 bases from J, the gap between germline ends came to 17 bases. The V gene's germline CDR1 is MNHEY and CDR2 SMNVEV (reference sequence). CDR3 in DNA: TGTGCCAGCCTTGGGTCTGGTTACGCCACTGAAGCTTTCTTT. It yields the protein CASLGSGYATEAFF.

The CDR3 coding sequence is TGTGCCACCTGCTGGGCGGCGAACACCGGGGAGCTGTTTTTT. Translated: CATCWAANTGELFF. The chain has TRBV28 and TRBJ2-2; no definite D call. Germline values: CDR1 MDHEN, CDR2 SYDVKM. The ends were cut back, 10 bases at V and 0 bases at J, with 12 bases in the middle. The CDR3 length is 14 residues.

The chain is built from TRBV25-1 and TRBJ2-3; 9 positions match TRBD1. V dropped 2 bases and J dropped 4; count of bases not matched to a gene: 10. There are 17 residues in the CDR3. Germline CDR1 MGHDK, CDR2 SYGVNS. In nucleotides, the CDR3 is TGTGCCAGCAGTGAAGTAGGGAGGACAGGGGTCTCAGATACGCAGTATTTT. Translating it yields CASSEVGRTGVSDTQYF.

This clone was counted a few times. V gene TRBV28 combines with J gene TRBJ2-1; 8 nucleotides match TRBD1. Unmatched junction bases numbered 8, after V lost 6 bases and J lost 1 base. Germline loops: CDR1 MDHEN, CDR2 SYDVKM. CDR3 length: 16 residues. In DNA form, the CDR3 reads TGTGCCAGCAGCCCGTTCGGACAGGGATCCTACAATGAGCAGTTCTTC. Translating it yields CASSPFGQGSYNEQFF.

The chain combines TRBV5-5 with TRBJ1-1; D ambiguous. The ends were cut back, 2 bases at V and 11 bases at J, with 25 bases in the middle. The CDR3 runs 16 residues. Germline V lookup: CDR1 SGHKS, CDR2 YYEKEE (reference sequence). The CDR3 nucleotides read TGTGCCAGCAGCTTCGGGCAGGTCGAGCTTCAAACCCCGGCTTTCTTT. This gives the protein CASSFGQVELQTPAFF.

This clone has only a few counts. This sequence joins TRBV7-3 and TRBJ1-1; D gene uncertain. V dropped 2 bases and J dropped 3 bases, with 7 bases sitting between them. Germline CDR1 reads SGHTA; CDR2 reads FQGTGA. The CDR3 contains 13 residues. CDR3 nucleotides: TGTGCCAGCAGCTTACGAGGTGACACTGAAGCTTTCTTT. Protein product: CASSLRGDTEAFF.

V and J are TRBV7-2 and TRBJ1-5; D is possibly TRBD1 (6 bases). Trimming removed 7 bases from V and 1 base from J, with 14 bases in between. CDR3 size: 15 residues. Germline loops: CDR1 SGHTA, CDR2 FQGNSA. The CDR3 reads CASTLGGRSNQPQHF. CDR3 bases: TGTGCCAGCACCCTCGGGGGCAGGAGCAATCAGCCCCAGCATTTT.